This TCR beta chain was profiled in a study of T cell repertoires in cytomegalovirus infection. Study summary: It was the public TCR beta signatures that indicated both CMV infection and matching HLA type. Broader study findings: CMV-specific HLA-C-restricted TCR beta clonotypes dominated the ex vivo response. Based on cumulative public TCR beta family frequency, carriers of CMV plus the relevant HLA were identified.

The V end lost 4 bases, the J end lost 4 bases, and 20 bases lay between the germline ends. CDR1 is DFQATT, CDR2 SNEGSKA, per germline (reference sequence). The CDR3 sequence is 16 residues long. This clonotype was observed a handful of times. Antigen unknown. TCRdb called the reads again in MiXCR, with one record for every CDR3 protein. The sample lists over 100,000 distinct CDR3 sequences, around 28% occurring once. This TCR came from a human donor in good health (CMV status not recorded). Some clones in this sample may be carry-over from other donors' samples. The material sequenced was CD8+ T cells from cultured PBMCs, taken from culture after CMV antigen stimulation. The V call is TRBV20-1, the J call TRBJ2-1, with D possibly matching TRBD2 (6 bases). CDR3 in amino acids: CSATGVLSGHYNEQFF. The CDR3 DNA is TGCAGTGCTACGGGCGTCTTGAGCGGGCATTACAATGAGCAGTTCTTC.